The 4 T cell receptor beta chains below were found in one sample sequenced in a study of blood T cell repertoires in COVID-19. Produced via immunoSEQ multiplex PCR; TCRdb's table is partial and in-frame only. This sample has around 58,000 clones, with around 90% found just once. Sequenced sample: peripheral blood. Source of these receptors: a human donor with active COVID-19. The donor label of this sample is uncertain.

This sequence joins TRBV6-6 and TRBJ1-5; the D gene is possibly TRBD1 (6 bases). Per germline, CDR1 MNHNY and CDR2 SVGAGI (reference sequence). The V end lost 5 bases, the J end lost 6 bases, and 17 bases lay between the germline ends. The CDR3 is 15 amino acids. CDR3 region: CASSQGLGDTQPQHF. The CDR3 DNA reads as TGTGCCAGCAGTCAGGGGCTGGGGGACACTCAGCCCCAGCATTTT.

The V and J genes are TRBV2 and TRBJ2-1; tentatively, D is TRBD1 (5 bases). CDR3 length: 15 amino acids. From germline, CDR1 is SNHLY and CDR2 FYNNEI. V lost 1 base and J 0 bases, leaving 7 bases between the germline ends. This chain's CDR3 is CASSEGGPSYNEQFF. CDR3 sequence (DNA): TGTGCCAGCAGTGAAGGGGGCCCCTCCTACAATGAGCAGTTCTTC.

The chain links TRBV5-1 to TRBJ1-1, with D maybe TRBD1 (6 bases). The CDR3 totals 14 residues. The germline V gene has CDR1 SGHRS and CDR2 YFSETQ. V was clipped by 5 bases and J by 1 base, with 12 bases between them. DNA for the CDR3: TGCGCCAGCAGGTCGGGGGGCTCGAACACTGAAGCTTTCTTT. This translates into CASRSGGSNTEAFF.

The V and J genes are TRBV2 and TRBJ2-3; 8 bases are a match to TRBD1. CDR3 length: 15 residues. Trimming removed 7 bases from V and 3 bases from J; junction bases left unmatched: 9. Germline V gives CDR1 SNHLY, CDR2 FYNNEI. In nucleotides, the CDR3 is TGTGCCAGCATGGACAGGGAGGTGCGTACAGATACGCAGTATTTT. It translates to CASMDREVRTDTQYF.